This TCR beta chain comes out of a study of T cells in Graves' hyperthyroidism and ophthalmopathy. Amplification yielded TCR beta CDR3 regions, with RNA transcripts as the source. In the first-round RT-PCR of the TCR CDR3, the HTBI primer set was used. TCRdb ran MiXCR on the multiplex PCR reads and lists one entry per CDR3 protein. The profile shows about 300,000 distinct CDR3 sequences, 13% of them singletons. It was uncontrolled infection, other autoimmune disease, pregnancy or lactation that excluded patients. Together with thyroid ultrasound, orbital computed tomography, serum thyroxine and TRAb, clinical symptoms were used for diagnoses. This CDR3 is 15 amino acids long. The V gene's germline CDR1 is SGHTA and CDR2 FQGNSA. With V trimmed by 2 bases and J by 7 bases, 3 bases remained unmatched.

This TCR was sampled from a woman aged 25 to 45 with Graves' hyperthyroidism that later progressed to Graves' ophthalmopathy. What was sequenced was blood. The chain joins TRBV7-2 to TRBJ2-2; TRBD2 matches 11 bases. CDR3 sequence (DNA): TGTGCCAGCAGCTTACTAGCGGGAGGTGGCGGGGAGCTGTTTTTT. Encoded protein: CASSLLAGGGGELFF.